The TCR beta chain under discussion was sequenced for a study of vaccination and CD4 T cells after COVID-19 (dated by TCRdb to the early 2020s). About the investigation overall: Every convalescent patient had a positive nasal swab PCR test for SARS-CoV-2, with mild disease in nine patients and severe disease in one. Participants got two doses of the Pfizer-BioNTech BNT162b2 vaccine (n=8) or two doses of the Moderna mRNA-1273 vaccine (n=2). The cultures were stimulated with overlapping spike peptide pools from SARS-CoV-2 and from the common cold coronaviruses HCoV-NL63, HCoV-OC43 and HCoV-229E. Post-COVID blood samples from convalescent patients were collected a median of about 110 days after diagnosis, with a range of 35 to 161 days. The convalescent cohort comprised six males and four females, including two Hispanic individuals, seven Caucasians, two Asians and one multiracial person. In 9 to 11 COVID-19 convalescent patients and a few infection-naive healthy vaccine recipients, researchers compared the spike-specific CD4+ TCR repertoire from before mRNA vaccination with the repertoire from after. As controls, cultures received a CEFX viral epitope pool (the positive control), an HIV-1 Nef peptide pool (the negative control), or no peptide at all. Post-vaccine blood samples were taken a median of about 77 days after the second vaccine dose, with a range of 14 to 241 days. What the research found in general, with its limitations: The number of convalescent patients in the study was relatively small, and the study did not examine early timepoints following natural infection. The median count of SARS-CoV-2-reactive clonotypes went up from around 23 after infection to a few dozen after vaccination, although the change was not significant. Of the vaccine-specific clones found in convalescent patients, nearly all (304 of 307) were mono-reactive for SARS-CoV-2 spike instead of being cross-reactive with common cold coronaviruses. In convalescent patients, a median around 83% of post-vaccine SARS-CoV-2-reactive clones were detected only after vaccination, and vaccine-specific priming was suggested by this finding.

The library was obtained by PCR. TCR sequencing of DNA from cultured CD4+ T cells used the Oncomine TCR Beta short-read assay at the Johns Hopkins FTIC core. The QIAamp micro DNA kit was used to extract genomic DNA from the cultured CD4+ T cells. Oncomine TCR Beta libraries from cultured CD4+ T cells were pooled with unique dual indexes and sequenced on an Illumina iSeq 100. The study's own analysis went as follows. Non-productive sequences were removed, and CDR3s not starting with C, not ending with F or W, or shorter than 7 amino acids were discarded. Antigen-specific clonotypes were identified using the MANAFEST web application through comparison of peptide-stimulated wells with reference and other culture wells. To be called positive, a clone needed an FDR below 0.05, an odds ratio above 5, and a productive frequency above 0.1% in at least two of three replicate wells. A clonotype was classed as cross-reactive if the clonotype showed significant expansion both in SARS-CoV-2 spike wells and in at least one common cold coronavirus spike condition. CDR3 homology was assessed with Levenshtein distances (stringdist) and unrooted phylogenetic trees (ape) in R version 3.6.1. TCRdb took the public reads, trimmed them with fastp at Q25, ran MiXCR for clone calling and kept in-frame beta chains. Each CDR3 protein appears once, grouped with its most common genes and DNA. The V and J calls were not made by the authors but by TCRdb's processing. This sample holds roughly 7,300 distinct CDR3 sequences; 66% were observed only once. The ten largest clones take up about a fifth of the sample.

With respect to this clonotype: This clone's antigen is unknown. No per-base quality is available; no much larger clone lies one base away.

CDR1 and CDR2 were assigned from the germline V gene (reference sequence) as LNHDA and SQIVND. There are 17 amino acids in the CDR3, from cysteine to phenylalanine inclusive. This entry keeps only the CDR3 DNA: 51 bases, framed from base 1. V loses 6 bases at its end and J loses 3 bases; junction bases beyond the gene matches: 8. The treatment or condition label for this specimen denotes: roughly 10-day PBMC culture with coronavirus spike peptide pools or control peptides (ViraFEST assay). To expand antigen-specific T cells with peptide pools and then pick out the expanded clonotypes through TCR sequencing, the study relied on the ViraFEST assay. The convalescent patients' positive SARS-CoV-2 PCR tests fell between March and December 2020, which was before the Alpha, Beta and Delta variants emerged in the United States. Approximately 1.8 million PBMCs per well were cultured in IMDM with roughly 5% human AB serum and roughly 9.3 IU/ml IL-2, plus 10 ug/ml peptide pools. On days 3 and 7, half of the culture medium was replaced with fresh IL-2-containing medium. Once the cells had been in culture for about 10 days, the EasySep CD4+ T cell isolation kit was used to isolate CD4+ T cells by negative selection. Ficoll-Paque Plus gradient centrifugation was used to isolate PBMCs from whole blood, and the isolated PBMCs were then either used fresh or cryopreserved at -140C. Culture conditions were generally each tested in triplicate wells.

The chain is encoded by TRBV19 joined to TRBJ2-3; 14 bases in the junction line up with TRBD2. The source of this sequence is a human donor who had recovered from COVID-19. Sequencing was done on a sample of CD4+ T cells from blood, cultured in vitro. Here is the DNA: TGTGCCAGTAGAGGATTAGGACTAGCGGGAGGAACAGATACGCAGTATTTT. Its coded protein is CASRGLGLAGGTDTQYF.